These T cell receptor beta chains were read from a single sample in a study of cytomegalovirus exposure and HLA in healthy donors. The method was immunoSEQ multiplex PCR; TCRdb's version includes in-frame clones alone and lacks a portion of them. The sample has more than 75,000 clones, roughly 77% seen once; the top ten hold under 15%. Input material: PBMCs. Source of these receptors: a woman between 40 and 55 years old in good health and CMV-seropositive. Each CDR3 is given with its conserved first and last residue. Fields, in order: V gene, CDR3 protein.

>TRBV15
CATSRDQDTYEQYF
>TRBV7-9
CASSLGGHNIPYYGYTF
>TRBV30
CAWSQGATEAFF
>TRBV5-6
CASSTRTGALSGF
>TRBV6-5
CASSYLTGTNGYTF
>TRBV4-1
CASSQVGVWNTEAFF
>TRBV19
CATQPRAQGLGSQPQHF
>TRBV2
CASGGSGYTF
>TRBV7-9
CASSGTTGEIERGNTEAFF
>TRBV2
CASIPLAAGGLPWQYF
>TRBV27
CASSHRVSQPQHF
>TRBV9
CASSNTGVAPWEQYF
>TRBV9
CASSETGVAGVWDEQFF
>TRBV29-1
CSVGENYGYTF
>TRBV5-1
CASRSPSSGNTIYF
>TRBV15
CATSLLAGGPGETQYF
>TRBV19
CASRREGLNTEAFF
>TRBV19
CASRAGTTYGYTF
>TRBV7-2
CASSPRVVGNQPQHF
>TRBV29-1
CSVVRPTGDYTF